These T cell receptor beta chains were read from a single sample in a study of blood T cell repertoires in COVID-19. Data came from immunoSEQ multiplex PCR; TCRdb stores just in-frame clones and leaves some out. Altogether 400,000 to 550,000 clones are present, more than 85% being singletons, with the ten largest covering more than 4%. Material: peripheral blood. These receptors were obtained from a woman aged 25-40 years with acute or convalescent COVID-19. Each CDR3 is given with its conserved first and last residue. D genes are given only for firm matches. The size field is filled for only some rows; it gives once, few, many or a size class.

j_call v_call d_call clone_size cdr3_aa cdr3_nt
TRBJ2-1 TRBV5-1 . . CASSGSRGTYNEQFF TGCGCCAGCAGCGGATCTAGGGGAACTTACAATGAGCAGTTCTTC
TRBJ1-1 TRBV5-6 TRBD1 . CASRKTGVKEAFF TGTGCCAGCAGAAAGACAGGGGTAAAGGAAGCTTTCTTT
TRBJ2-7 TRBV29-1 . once CSAIETYEQYF TGCAGCGCTATCGAGACCTACGAGCAGTACTTC
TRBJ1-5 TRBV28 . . CASSEGQYNQPQHF TGTGCCAGCAGTGAAGGACAGTATAATCAGCCCCAGCATTTT
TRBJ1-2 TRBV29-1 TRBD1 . CSFVEGQGAQGYTF TGCAGCTTCGTGGAGGGACAGGGGGCGCAAGGCTACACCTTC
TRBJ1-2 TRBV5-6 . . CASSYDSRRYGYTF TGTGCCAGCAGCTACGACAGTCGGCGATATGGCTACACCTTC
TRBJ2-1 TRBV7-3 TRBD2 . CASSDSSGGAVF TGTGCCAGCAGCGACAGTAGCGGGGGGGCGGTCTTC
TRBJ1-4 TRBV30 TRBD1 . CAWSIGQGEKLFF TGTGCCTGGAGTATCGGACAGGGGGAAAAACTGTTTTTT
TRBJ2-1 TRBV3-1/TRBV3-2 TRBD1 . CASSLPGTGVNEQFF TGTGCCAGCAGCCTCCCCGGGACAGGGGTCAATGAGCAGTTCTTC
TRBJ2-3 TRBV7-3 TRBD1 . CASSLYAGGFVDTQYF TGTGCCAGCAGCTTATATGCAGGGGGCTTTGTGGATACGCAGTATTTT
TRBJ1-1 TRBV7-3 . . CASSPQGGGTEAFF TGTGCCAGCAGCCCCCAGGGTGGCGGCACTGAAGCTTTCTTT
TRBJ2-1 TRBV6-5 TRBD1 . CASSYTGGWPNEQFF TGTGCCAGCAGTTACACAGGGGGCTGGCCCAATGAGCAGTTCTTC
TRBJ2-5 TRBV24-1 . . CATSVGAQETQYF TGTGCCACCAGTGTAGGAGCGCAAGAGACCCAGTACTTC
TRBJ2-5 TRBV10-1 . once CASRSLPTGCSETQYF TGCGCCAGCAGATCTCTACCAACAGGTTGTTCAGAGACCCAGTACTTC
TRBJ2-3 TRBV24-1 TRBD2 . CATSDPTSGDSTDTQYF TGTGCCACCAGTGACCCGACTAGCGGGGACTCCACAGATACGCAGTATTTT
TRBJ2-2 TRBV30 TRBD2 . CAWNGGSGELFF TGTGCCTGGAACGGGGGGTCCGGGGAGCTGTTTTTT
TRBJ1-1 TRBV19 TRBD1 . CASSTRLQGLNTEAFF TGTGCCAGTAGTACACGTCTACAGGGGCTGAACACTGAAGCTTTCTTT
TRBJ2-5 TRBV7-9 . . CASSPRPGGQETQYF TGTGCCAGCAGCCCCCGTCCGGGTGGCCAAGAGACCCAGTACTTC
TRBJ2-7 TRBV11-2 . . CASSSVFRDSYYEQYF TGTGCCAGCAGCTCAGTGTTCCGGGACTCTTATTACGAGCAGTACTTC
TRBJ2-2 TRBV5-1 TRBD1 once CASSMGTGGSGELFF TGCGCCAGCAGTATGGGGACAGGGGGTTCCGGGGAGCTGTTTTTT
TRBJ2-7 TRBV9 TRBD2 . CASSLSGGGNEQYF TGTGCCAGCAGCCTGAGCGGGGGTGGGAACGAGCAGTACTTC
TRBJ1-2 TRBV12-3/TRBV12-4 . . CASRAGWNYGYTF TGTGCCAGCAGAGCCGGGTGGAACTATGGCTACACCTTC
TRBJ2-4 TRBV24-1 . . CATSELLSSGDHQNIQYF TGTGCCACCAGTGAACTCCTATCTTCAGGGGACCACCAAAACATTCAGTACTTC
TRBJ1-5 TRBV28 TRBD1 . CASSRGGQGGQPQHF TGTGCCAGCAGCAGGGGGGGACAGGGGGGTCAGCCCCAGCATTTT
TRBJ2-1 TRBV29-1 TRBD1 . CSVAGQPRVF TGCAGCGTTGCGGGACAGCCTCGGGTCTTC
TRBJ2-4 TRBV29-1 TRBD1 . CSVEVKQGTIQYF TGCAGCGTTGAAGTCAAACAGGGGACCATTCAGTACTTC
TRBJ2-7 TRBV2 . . CASKYEDLREEQYF TGTGCCAGCAAGTACGAGGATTTGAGGGAGGAGCAGTACTTC
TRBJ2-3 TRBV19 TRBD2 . CASSSGGTDTQYF TGTGCCAGTAGTAGCGGGGGTACAGATACGCAGTATTTT
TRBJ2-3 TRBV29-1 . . CSVGQVRVAADTQYF TGCAGCGTTGGTCAGGTCCGAGTAGCGGCAGATACGCAGTATTTT
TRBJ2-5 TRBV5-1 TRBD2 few CASSLGGQETQYF TGCGCCAGCAGCCTCGGGGGGCAAGAGACCCAGTACTTC
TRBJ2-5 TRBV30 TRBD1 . CAWRDPYDRGWETQYF TGTGCCTGGAGAGACCCATATGACAGGGGATGGGAGACCCAGTACTTC
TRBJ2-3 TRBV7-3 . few CASSLQPQATQYF TGTGCCAGCAGCTTACAGCCGCAAGCGACGCAGTATTTT
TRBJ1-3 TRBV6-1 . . CASSEQVSGNTIYF TGTGCCAGCAGTGAACAGGTTTCCGGAAACACCATATATTTT
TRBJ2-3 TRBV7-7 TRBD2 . CASSFSSGGSQYF TGTGCCAGCAGCTTTTCTAGCGGGGGTTCGCAGTATTTT
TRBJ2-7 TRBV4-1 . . CASSQALDRSYEQYF TGCGCCAGCAGCCAAGCTTTGGACAGATCCTACGAGCAGTACTTC
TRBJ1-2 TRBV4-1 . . CASSQDRGSGYGYTF TGCGCCAGCAGCCAAGACAGGGGATCGGGCTATGGCTACACCTTC